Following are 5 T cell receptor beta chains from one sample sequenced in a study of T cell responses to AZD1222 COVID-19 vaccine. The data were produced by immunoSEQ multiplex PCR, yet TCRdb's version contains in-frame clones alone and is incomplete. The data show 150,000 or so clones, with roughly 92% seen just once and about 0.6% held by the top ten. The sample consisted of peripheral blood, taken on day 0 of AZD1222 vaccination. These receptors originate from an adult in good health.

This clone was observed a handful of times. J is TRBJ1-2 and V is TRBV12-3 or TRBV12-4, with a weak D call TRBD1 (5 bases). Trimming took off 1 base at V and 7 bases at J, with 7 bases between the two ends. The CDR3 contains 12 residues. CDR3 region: CASSLGGVGYTF. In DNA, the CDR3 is TGTGCCAGCAGTTTAGGAGGGGTTGGCTACACCTTC.

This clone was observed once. The CDR3 sequence is CASTATGELFF. The CDR3 region has the DNA TGTGCCAGCACCGCCACCGGGGAGCTGTTTTTT. The chain uses TRBV7-9 and TRBJ2-2; D is undetermined. The CDR3 contains 11 residues. Deletions cut 7 bases from V and 4 bases from J, with 4 bases between. The germline V gene has CDR1 SEHNR and CDR2 FQNEAQ (reference sequence).

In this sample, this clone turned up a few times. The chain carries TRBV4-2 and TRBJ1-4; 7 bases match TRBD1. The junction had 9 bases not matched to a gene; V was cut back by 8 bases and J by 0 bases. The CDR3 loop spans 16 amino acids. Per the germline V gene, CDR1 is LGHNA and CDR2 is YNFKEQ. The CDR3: CASGKGQLTTNEKLFF. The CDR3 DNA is TGTGCCAGCGGCAAGGGACAGCTTACAACTAATGAAAAACTGTTTTTT.

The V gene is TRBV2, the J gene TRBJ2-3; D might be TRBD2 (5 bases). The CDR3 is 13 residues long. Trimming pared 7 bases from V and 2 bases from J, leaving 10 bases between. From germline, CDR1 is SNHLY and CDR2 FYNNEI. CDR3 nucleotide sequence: TGTGCCAGCACGAAGCGGAACACAGATACGCAGTATTTT. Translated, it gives CASTKRNTDTQYF.

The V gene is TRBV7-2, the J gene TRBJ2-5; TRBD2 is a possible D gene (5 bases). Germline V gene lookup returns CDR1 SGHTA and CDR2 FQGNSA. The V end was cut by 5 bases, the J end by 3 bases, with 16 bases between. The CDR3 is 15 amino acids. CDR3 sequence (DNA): TGTGCCAGCAGCCCGCGGACTCCCCGGGAAGAGACCCAGTACTTC. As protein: CASSPRTPREETQYF.